This TCR beta chain was recovered during a study of kidney transplant recipient with SARS-CoV-2 infection. V lost 1 base to trimming and J lost 4 bases, with 2 bases between them. The germline V gene has CDR1 KGHDR and CDR2 SFDVKD. CDR3 length: 12 amino acids. TCRdb reprocessed the reads via MiXCR and lists one record per CDR3 protein. The sample comprises approximately 250,000 distinct CDR3 sequences, around 26% of which are singletons, and more than 6.5% rests with the top ten. The source material was a blood sample, sampled at baseline and on roughly day 110 from a kidney transplant recipient. The V call is TRBV24-1, the J call TRBJ2-3; D remains ambiguous. The sequence was obtained from a young adult male patient who had COVID-19 and was a kidney transplant recipient. The graft donor may be the source of some T cells. CDR3 nucleotide sequence: TGTGCCACCAGTGATTTCTCAGATACGCAGTATTTT. Translation gives CATSDFSDTQYF.